The 23 T cell receptor beta chains below come from one sample, sequenced in a study of cytomegalovirus exposure and HLA in healthy donors. PCR employed 60 Vbeta and 13 Jbeta primers. Measured with immunoSEQ multiplex PCR; TCRdb has only the in-frame clones, and not every one. The sample contains about 130,000 clones, about 8.5% of which appear only once. Sequencing was done on a sample of PBMCs. The receptors stem from a man aged 35 to 55 in good health and CMV-seronegative.

The genes are TRBV6-1 and TRBJ2-1; no firm D call. Trimming removed 6 bases from V and 5 bases from J, with 11 bases in between. This CDR3 has 13 amino acids. From germline, CDR1 is MNHNS and CDR2 SASEGT. Here the CDR3 reads CASRAPYNNEQFF. CDR3 DNA sequence: TGTGCCAGCAGGGCCCCGTATAACAATGAGCAGTTCTTC.

The chain is built from TRBV27 and TRBJ2-7; TRBD1 matches 7 bases. The CDR3 extends over 15 amino acids. The germline V gene encodes CDR1 MNHEY and CDR2 SMNVEV (reference sequence). V lost 1 base and J lost 0; bases outside the gene matches: 3. The CDR3 spells CASSLWAGGSYEQYF. As DNA, the CDR3 is TGTGCCAGCAGTTTATGGGCAGGGGGCTCCTACGAGCAGTACTTC.

This clone was seen a few times. V usage is TRBV6-1 and J usage is TRBJ1-1; no firm D call. This CDR3 region has 13 residues. V lost 1 base, J lost 1 base, and 4 bases lay in between. Germline V lookup: CDR1 MNHNS, CDR2 SASEGT. The CDR3, as DNA: TGTGCCAGCAGTGAAGAGAGGAACACTGAAGCTTTCTTT. Its translation: CASSEERNTEAFF.

By its share, this clone is medium-sized. The chain has TRBV12-5 and TRBJ1-3, with 7 bases aligning to TRBD1. J gave up 0 bases and V 6 bases, and 2 bases lay outside the gene matches. Germline V gives CDR1 LGHNT, CDR2 FRNRAP. The CDR3 is made up of 14 amino acids. This chain's CDR3 is CASGGQFSGNTIYF. CDR3 coding DNA: TGTGCTAGTGGGGGACAGTTCTCTGGAAACACCATATATTTT.

This clone was counted only a few times. The chain has TRBV7-2 and TRBJ2-1; 8 bases align to TRBD2. Germline CDR1 is SGHTA and CDR2 is FQGNSA. The CDR3 is 16 residues long. V was clipped by 6 bases and J by 7 bases; unmatched bases: 14. DNA for the CDR3: TGTGCCAGCAGTTATCTCGGGGGGGCCCGGGGGAATGAGCAGTTCTTC. Amino acids: CASSYLGGARGNEQFF. Drawing the rest from reference TRBV7-2 and TRBJ2-1, the complete variable domain is GAGVSQSPSNKVTEKGKDVELRCDPISGHTALYWYRQSLGQGLEFLIYFQGNSAPDKSGLPSDRFSAERTGGSVSTLTIQRTQQEDSAVYLCASSYLGGARGNEQFFGPGTRLTVL.

This clone appeared a few times. V and J are TRBV11-2 and TRBJ1-6, with 7 bases lining up with TRBD1. This CDR3 has 14 amino acids. The ends lost 5 bases at V and 8 bases at J; junction bases unmatched: 6. Germline V lookup: CDR1 SGHAT, CDR2 FQNNGV. In DNA, the CDR3 is TGTGCCAGCAGCCCGCGGGACAGCCATTCACCCCTCCACTTT. Protein: CASSPRDSHSPLHF. The complete variable domain, with remaining parts taken from reference TRBV11-2 and TRBJ1-6, reads EAGVAQSPRYKIIEKRQSVAFWCNPISGHATLYWYQQILGQGPKLLIQFQNNGVVDDSQLPKDRFSAERLKGVDSTLKIQPAKLEDSAVYLCASSPRDSHSPLHFGNGTRLTVT.

The V gene is TRBV7-9, the J gene TRBJ1-1, with 9 bases that match TRBD1. The CDR3 has 14 amino acids. V shed 4 bases, J shed 4 bases, and the junction held 4 bases outside the gene matches. The germline gives CDR1 SEHNR, CDR2 FQNEAQ (reference sequence). The CDR3, as DNA: TGTGCCAGCAGCTGGGGACAGGGACCCACTGAAGCTTTCTTT. Its protein product is CASSWGQGPTEAFF.

The sample holds a few counts of this clone. V is TRBV13 and J is TRBJ1-1, with D perhaps TRBD1 (6 bases). CDR1 PRHDT and CDR2 FYEKMQ come from the germline V gene (reference sequence). V was pared by 5 bases and J by 1 base, with 11 bases between. This CDR3 comprises 14 residues. CDR3 amino acids: CASSPDRRNTEAFF. The DNA for the CDR3 is TGTGCCAGCAGCCCAGACAGGAGGAACACTGAAGCTTTCTTT.

J is TRBJ1-4 and V is TRBV14; D perhaps matches TRBD1 (6 bases). Trimming took off 4 bases at V and 4 bases at J, with 13 bases between the two ends. The CDR3 runs to 15 residues. Looked up from germline, CDR1 is SGHDN and CDR2 is FVKESK. CDR3 in DNA: TGTGCCAGCAGCCCCCTACAGGGTCTTAATGAAAAACTGTTTTTT. This encodes CASSPLQGLNEKLFF.

The chain links TRBV7-2 to TRBJ1-6, with TRBD1 as a possible D gene (6 bases). Trimming pared 3 bases from V and 4 bases from J, leaving 13 bases between. This CDR3 region has 16 residues. Germline V gene sequence: CDR1 SGHTA, CDR2 FQGNSA. The CDR3 DNA is TGTGCCAGCAGCTTCACCGGGACACTTTATAATTCACCCCTCCACTTT. This codes for CASSFTGTLYNSPLHF.

This clone came up a few times. CDR3 nucleotide sequence: TGTGCCTGGAGTCTCGGGGGGGGCGAGTACTTC. As protein: CAWSLGGGEYF. The chain links TRBV30 to TRBJ2-7, with 8 bases fitting TRBD2. Germline V CDR1 and CDR2: GTSNPN, SVGIG (reference sequence). CDR3 length equals 11 residues. The V gene end was trimmed by 2 bases and the J gene end by 11 bases; junction bases not matched to a gene: 5.

V and J are TRBV6-4 and TRBJ2-1, with 8 bases identical to TRBD2. V gave up 4 bases and J gave up 6 bases; unmatched junction bases: 8. CDR3 length: 15 amino acids. Germline V gene lookup returns CDR1 MRHNA and CDR2 SNTAGT. Here the CDR3 DNA reads TGTGCCAGCAGTGCCGGGGGGGGGACGGGCAATGAGCAGTTCTTC. Encoded protein: CASSAGGGTGNEQFF.

In this sample, this clone turned up a few times. The chain is built from TRBV15 and TRBJ2-7; tentative D call: TRBD2 (6 bases). The V gene lost 1 base and the J gene lost 4 bases, with 14 bases spanning the gap. Germline loops: CDR1 LNHNV, CDR2 YYDKDF (reference sequence). This CDR3 spans 15 amino acids. The CDR3 sequence: CATSRVVGGTYEQYF. DNA for the CDR3: TGTGCCACCAGCAGAGTTGTCGGGGGTACTTACGAGCAGTACTTC.

This clone appeared a few times. V and J are TRBV5-6 and TRBJ2-7; D is possibly TRBD2 (5 bases). This CDR3 spans 14 amino acids. Between the trimmed V and J ends, which lost 0 bases and 4 bases, there was a span of 11 bases. The germline V gene has CDR1 SGHDT and CDR2 YYEEEE. The CDR3 DNA sequence: TGTGCCAGCAGCTTGGGGGTTACGGGGTACGAGCAGTACTTC. Amino acids: CASSLGVTGYEQYF.

V gene TRBV4-1 combines with J gene TRBJ2-6, with TRBD1 identical over 8 bases. V lost 4 bases to trimming and J lost 0 bases; unmatched junction nucleotides: 5. Germline CDR1 is MGHRA and CDR2 is YSYEKL. CDR3 length equals 17 residues. CDR3 DNA: TGCGCCAGCAGCCGCAGGGGGCCAGACTCTGGGGCCAACGTCCTGACTTTC. Its protein is CASSRRGPDSGANVLTF.

This clone occurred a few times. The chain joins TRBV10-3 to TRBJ1-6; D may be TRBD1 (6 bases). This CDR3 is built from 13 residues. The germline V gene encodes CDR1 ENHRY and CDR2 SYGVKD. Trimming removed 10 bases at V and 10 bases at J, with 17 bases between. In DNA form, the CDR3 reads TGTGCCACAGGGGTTAAGGAAGAATCACCCCTCCACTTT. Its translation: CATGVKEESPLHF.

The rearrangement joins TRBV2 to TRBJ1-4, with D perhaps matching TRBD1 (6 bases). Germline V gene lookup returns CDR1 SNHLY and CDR2 FYNNEI. Trimming shortened V by 5 bases and J by 2 bases, and 12 bases separated the two germline ends. The CDR3 loop spans 15 amino acids. Written as DNA, the CDR3 is TGTGCCAGCAGTACACAGGGTTACACTAATGAAAAACTGTTTTTT. It translates to CASSTQGYTNEKLFF.

Note on this clone: A junction boundary mismatches the germline segment, possibly from a read error. The genes are TRBV7-9 and TRBJ2-7; no clear D. This CDR3 comprises 12 residues. Per germline, CDR1 SEHNR and CDR2 FQNEAQ (reference sequence). The CDR3 protein is CASSLVSFEQYF. The CDR3, as DNA: TGTGCCAGCAGCTTAGTTTCCTTCGAGCAGTACTTC.

This clone was seen only a few times. The rearrangement joins TRBV19 to TRBJ1-5; 7 bases line up with TRBD1. The CDR3 is 15 residues long. Germline V lookup: CDR1 LNHDA, CDR2 SQIVND (reference sequence). Trimming at V came to 1 base and at J to 3 bases, leaving 3 bases not matched to a gene. The CDR3 region has the DNA TGTGCCAGTAGTATAGTTGGGACAGCCAATCAGCCCCAGCATTTT. As protein: CASSIVGTANQPQHF.

This clone was detected a few times. The chain carries TRBV2 and TRBJ2-2; D gene uncertain. V was cut by 3 bases and J by 5 bases, with 7 bases left in between. The CDR3 consists of 13 residues. Germline V CDR1 and CDR2: SNHLY, FYNNEI. CDR3 residues: CASSDLRTGELFF. CDR3 DNA sequence: TGTGCCAGCAGTGACCTGAGGACCGGGGAGCTGTTTTTT.

V and J are TRBV6-1 and TRBJ2-7; 9 bases line up with TRBD1. CDR1 is MNHNS and CDR2 is SASEGT in the germline V gene. The CDR3 has 13 residues. V was pared by 8 bases and J by 7 bases, with 9 bases of the junction left unmatched. Here the CDR3 reads CASGSTGGGEQYF. For the CDR3, the DNA is TGTGCCAGCGGCTCCACAGGGGGCGGAGAGCAGTACTTC.

V is TRBV7-2 and J is TRBJ2-5; 8 nucleotides agree with TRBD2. The V segment lost 6 bases and the J segment 3 bases; nucleotides outside the gene matches: 9. Germline CDR1 SGHTA, CDR2 FQGNSA. CDR3 length: 15 residues. Here the CDR3 DNA reads TGTGCCAGCAGGGGAAGGGCGGGGGGAAAAGAGACCCAGTACTTC. It translates to CASRGRAGGKETQYF.

Regarding this clone: Different DNA sequences within this sample yield the same CDR3. DNA of the CDR3: TGCGCCGGACATGGGACTAGCGGGGCATACACATTCACCGGGGAGCTGTTTTTT. It specifies CAGHGTSGAYTFTGELFF. This rearrangement joins TRBV10-2 to TRBJ2-2, with 13 bases aligning to TRBD2. Germline CDR1 reads WSHSY; CDR2 reads SAAADI. V was pared by 11 bases and J by 4 bases, with 16 bases of the junction left unmatched. There are 18 residues in the CDR3.